Included here is one T cell receptor beta chain sequence, with context. What it binds is not known. MiXCR, applied by TCRdb to the PCR reads, yields one record per CDR3 protein. Here the sample spans about 320,000 distinct CDR3 sequences, about 23% being singletons. These data are taken from a study of molecular identifiers for immune sequencing clone quantification. Across the study: The replicates split RNA from roughly 18,000 or 92,000 naive CD8 cells five ways and sequenced four. Notes on the study in general: Jurkat TCR RNA spiked in from one cell could reportedly be detected among 1.1 million or so naive cells. Effector cells kept over 97% of their molecules in clones above 20 RNA copies, while naive cells kept under 1% there.

Naive CD8 T cells underwent sorting with the CD8+CD4-CCR7+CD45RA+ definition. The sample consisted of naive CD8+ T cells from blood, with Jurkat cell RNA spiked in. Subset defined: FACS-sorted CD8+CD4-CCR7+CD45RA+ naive T cells. The origin of this receptor is a human donor in good health. Some libraries in this study had Jurkat cell RNA spiked in.

The CDR3: CASSHGGIADQPQHF. CDR3 DNA: TGTGCCAGCAGCCATGGGGGAATAGCGGATCAGCCCCAGCATTTT. The chain couples TRBV3-1 to TRBJ1-5; D perhaps matches TRBD1 (5 bases). The germline gives CDR1 LGHDT, CDR2 YNNKEL (reference sequence). Trimming pared 3 bases from V and 5 bases from J, leaving 14 bases between. The CDR3 sequence is 15 residues long.